What follows are 25 T cell receptor beta chains derived from one specimen sequenced in a study of CD8 T cells in ankylosing spondylitis (dated by TCRdb to the late 2010s). The investigation overall reported the following: Blood from ankylosing spondylitis patients appeared to be characterized by a TCR beta motif composed of about eight highly homologous amino acid variants.

Their recognized antigens are unknown. Receptor libraries were prepared by 5' RACE. Sequencing instrument: Illumina HiSeq 2500. TCRdb itself trimmed the public reads at Q25 with fastp, ran MiXCR and retained productive beta chains. Records with the same CDR3 protein are collapsed into one entry carrying the most frequent genes and DNA. Counted in this sample were approximately 500,000 distinct CDR3 sequences; roughly 12% of them appeared once. The ten largest make up approximately 6.3% of the sample. Sequencing was done on a sample of blood, either unsorted or a sorted T cell fraction (not recorded which). The receptors here all came from a male donor with ankylosing spondylitis.

This chain uses TRBV19 with TRBJ2-1, with a weak D call TRBD2 (5 bases). There are 14 residues in the CDR3. The germline CDR1 and CDR2 sequences are LNHDA and SQIVND (reference sequence). Trimming took off 9 bases at V and 4 bases at J, with 16 bases between the two ends. The chain's CDR3 is CASKLGLTYNEQFF. The DNA of the CDR3 is TGTGCCAGCAAACTTGGACTGACATACAATGAGCAGTTCTTC. The complete variable domain, with remaining parts taken from reference TRBV19 and TRBJ2-1, reads DGGITQSPKYLFRKEGQNVTLSCEQNLNHDAMYWYRQDPGQGLRLIYYSQIVNDFQKGDIAEGYSVSREKKESFPLTVTSAQKNPTAFYLCASKLGLTYNEQFFGPGTRLTVL.

This clonotype was seen ten or more times. J is TRBJ2-3 and V is TRBV14; TRBD2 aligns across 10 bases. V lost 3 bases and J lost 6; bases outside the gene matches: 9. Germline V lookup: CDR1 SGHDN, CDR2 FVKESK. The CDR3 runs 16 residues. The chain's CDR3 is CASSHLSSGRGDTQYF. DNA of the CDR3: TGTGCCAGCAGCCACCTTTCTAGCGGGAGAGGGGATACGCAGTATTTT.

The rearrangement joins TRBV20-1 to TRBJ1-2, with TRBD1 identical over 10 bases. Germline values: CDR1 DFQATT, CDR2 SNEGSKA (reference sequence). CDR3 length equals 13 residues. Losses at the gene ends were 6 bases for V and 4 bases for J; bases not matched to a gene: 5. CDR3 protein: CSAEGQGSYGYTF. CDR3 in DNA: TGCAGTGCGGAGGGACAGGGGAGCTATGGCTACACCTTC.

This clonotype was counted ten times or more. V gene TRBV7-9 combines with J gene TRBJ1-1; tentative D call: TRBD1 (6 bases). CDR3 length: 15 residues. Germline assignment: CDR1 SEHNR and CDR2 FQNEAQ (reference sequence). The V end was cut by 4 bases, the J end by 4 bases, with 16 bases between. The CDR3 spells CASSSGGGRGTEAFF. Here the CDR3 DNA reads TGTGCCAGCAGCTCGGGAGGGGGGCGCGGCACTGAAGCTTTCTTT.

The chain has TRBV4-2 and TRBJ2-2; no clear D gene. Germline assignment: CDR1 LGHNA and CDR2 YNFKEQ. Trimming took off 4 bases at V and 3 bases at J, with 12 bases between the two ends. There are 15 residues in the CDR3. CDR3 in DNA: TGTGCCAGCAGCCGCCACTTGGATTACACCGGGGAGCTGTTTTTT. It yields the protein CASSRHLDYTGELFF.

This rearrangement joins TRBV5-1 to TRBJ2-2, with 8 bases aligning to TRBD2. The ends lost 0 bases at V and 4 bases at J; junction bases unmatched: 5. Germline CDR1 and CDR2: SGHRS and YFSETQ. CDR3 length equals 16 residues. The CDR3 here is CASSLVFTSGTGELFF. The CDR3 bases are TGCGCCAGCAGCTTGGTATTTACTAGCGGCACCGGGGAGCTGTTTTTT. Supplemented by reference TRBV5-1 and TRBJ2-2, the full variable domain reads KAGVTQTPRYLIKTRGQQVTLSCSPISGHRSVSWYQQTPGQGLQFLFEYFSETQRNKGNFPGRFSGRQFSNSRSEMNVSTLELGDSALYLCASSLVFTSGTGELFFGEGSRLTVL.

A few counts support this clonotype. The CDR3 sequence is CASSSYGTVESPLHF. The DNA for the CDR3 is TGCGCCAGCAGCTCTTACGGGACGGTTGAGTCACCCCTCCACTTT. This sequence joins TRBV5-1 and TRBJ1-6, with D perhaps matching TRBD1 (5 bases). The CDR3 loop spans 15 amino acids. V lost 3 bases, J lost 10 bases, and 17 bases lay in between. Germline V gene sequence: CDR1 SGHRS, CDR2 YFSETQ.

The genes are TRBV24-1 and TRBJ2-3; 9 nucleotides line up with TRBD1. With V trimmed by 2 bases and J by 1 base, 3 bases remained unmatched. This CDR3 has 16 residues. The V gene's germline CDR1 is KGHDR and CDR2 SFDVKD. CDR3 coding DNA: TGTGCCACCAGTGATTCAACAGGGGGCGGCACAGATACGCAGTATTTT. Its protein is CATSDSTGGGTDTQYF.

This clonotype has at least ten counts. V usage is TRBV5-1 and J usage is TRBJ1-5, with TRBD1 matching 7 bases. The CDR3 loop spans 15 amino acids. Germline V gives CDR1 SGHRS, CDR2 YFSETQ. V lost 0 bases to trimming and J lost 5 bases; unmatched junction nucleotides: 5. The CDR3: CASSLGQGFDQPQHF. As DNA, the CDR3 is TGCGCCAGCAGCTTGGGACAGGGATTCGATCAGCCCCAGCATTTT. Together with reference TRBV5-1 and TRBJ1-5, the CDR3 gives the full variable domain: KAGVTQTPRYLIKTRGQQVTLSCSPISGHRSVSWYQQTPGQGLQFLFEYFSETQRNKGNFPGRFSGRQFSNSRSEMNVSTLELGDSALYLCASSLGQGFDQPQHFGDGTRLSIL.

This clonotype was detected a few times. The chain combines TRBV7-2 with TRBJ2-3, with D possibly matching TRBD2 (6 bases). The CDR3 runs 16 residues. Trimming left V 5 bases short and J 0 bases short, with 15 bases between. The germline V gene has CDR1 SGHTA and CDR2 FQGNSA. This CDR3 reads CASSISGATSTDTQYF. CDR3 nucleotides: TGTGCCAGCAGCATTAGCGGCGCTACTAGCACAGATACGCAGTATTTT.

This clonotype was observed a single time. The V and J genes are TRBV14 and TRBJ2-2; 7 nucleotides match TRBD1. CDR3 length: 15 amino acids. Germline V CDR1 and CDR2: SGHDN, FVKESK. Trimming at V came to 0 bases and at J to 7 bases, leaving 5 bases not matched to a gene. Here the CDR3 DNA reads TGTGCCAGCAGCCAAGAGACAGGGTTGGGCGGGGAGCTGTTTTTT. Amino acid sequence: CASSQETGLGGELFF. Using reference TRBV14 and TRBJ2-2 for the parts outside the CDR3, the full variable domain is EAGVTQFPSHSVIEKGQTVTLRCDPISGHDNLYWYRRVMGKEIKFLLHFVKESKQDESGMPNNRFLAERTGGTYSTLKVQPAELEDSGVYFCASSQETGLGGELFFGEGSRLTVL.

This clonotype has ten or more counts. The chain carries TRBV10-3 and TRBJ2-1; D is uncertain. The CDR3 consists of 11 residues. V lost 3 bases and J lost 14, with 11 bases in between. Germline V gives CDR1 ENHRY, CDR2 SYGVKD. The CDR3 DNA reads TGTGCCATCAGTGAACAAGCCGATAAGTTCTTC. Translating gives CAISEQADKFF.

V is TRBV29-1 and J is TRBJ2-7; D is possibly TRBD1 (7 bases). The CDR3 runs to 12 residues. CDR1 and CDR2 (germline): SQVTM, ANQGSEA. With 3 bases removed from V and 8 bases from J, the gap between germline ends came to 14 bases. The CDR3 sequence: CSVDGGTDKQYF. CDR3 DNA sequence: TGCAGCGTTGACGGCGGGACAGACAAGCAGTACTTC.

This chain joins TRBV11-2 and TRBJ1-4; D remains unclear. The germline CDR1 and CDR2 sequences are SGHAT and FQNNGV. The length of the CDR3 is 12 residues. Trimming removed 9 bases from V and 6 bases from J, with 11 bases in between. The CDR3: CASAGGHEKLFF. The CDR3 DNA reads as TGTGCCAGTGCCGGAGGGCATGAAAAACTGTTTTTT.

J is TRBJ1-6 and V is TRBV27; a possible D gene is TRBD1 (5 bases). In germline, CDR1 is MNHEY, CDR2 SMNVEV (reference sequence). CDR3 length: 15 amino acids. V was clipped by 2 bases and J by 7 bases, with 12 bases between them. The CDR3 region has the DNA TGTGCCAGCAGTTTAATTAGGGAGGGGAATTCACCCCTCCACTTT. Translating gives CASSLIREGNSPLHF.

The rearrangement joins TRBV12-3 or TRBV12-4 to TRBJ2-3; TRBD1 is a possible D gene (6 bases). The CDR3 totals 14 residues. The V and J ends lost 3 bases and 7 bases respectively, with 14 bases between them. The CDR3 DNA reads TGTGCCAGCAGTTTGGAACAGGGCTTGAATACGCAGTATTTT. As protein: CASSLEQGLNTQYF.

The chain employs TRBV7-9 and TRBJ1-5; the D is unclear. Trimming removed 2 bases from V and 4 bases from J, with 9 bases in between. This CDR3 spans 14 amino acids. The V gene's germline CDR1 is SEHNR and CDR2 FQNEAQ (reference sequence). CDR3 bases: TGTGCCAGCAGCTTAAATTCGGATAATCAGCCCCAGCATTTT. This codes for CASSLNSDNQPQHF. Full variable domain (missing parts from reference TRBV7-9 and TRBJ1-5): DTGVSQNPRHKITKRGQNVTFRCDPISEHNRLYWYRQTLGQGPEFLTYFQNEAQLEKSRLLSDRFSAERPKGSFSTLEIQRTEQGDSAMYLCASSLNSDNQPQHFGDGTRLSIL.

This chain joins TRBV15 and TRBJ1-2; tentative D call: TRBD1 (5 bases). V lost 4 bases and J lost 3, with 15 bases in between. Germline V gives CDR1 LNHNV, CDR2 YYDKDF (reference sequence). The CDR3 is 15 amino acids. The CDR3 sequence is CATSTAPGGYYGYTF. The CDR3 DNA follows: TGTGCCACCAGCACAGCCCCGGGGGGTTACTATGGCTACACCTTC. Using reference TRBV15 and TRBJ1-2 for the parts outside the CDR3, the full variable domain is DAMVIQNPRYQVTQFGKPVTLSCSQTLNHNVMYWYQQKSSQAPKLLFHYYDKDFNNEADTPDNFQSRRPNTSFCFLDIRSPGLGDTAMYLCATSTAPGGYYGYTFGSGTRLTVV.

This clonotype came up many times. CDR3 sequence reads: CASRPVGANVLTF. The CDR3 DNA sequence: TGTGCCAGTAGACCGGTCGGGGCCAACGTCCTGACTTTC. The rearrangement links TRBV19 to TRBJ2-6, with D unclear. V lost 6 bases to trimming and J lost 4 bases, with 7 bases between them. Looked up from germline, CDR1 is LNHDA and CDR2 is SQIVND (reference sequence). CDR3 length equals 13 residues.

The chain couples TRBV15 to TRBJ2-5; possible D gene TRBD1, 6 bases. Germline lookup yields CDR1 LNHNV and CDR2 YYDKDF (reference sequence). This CDR3 is built from 14 residues. Trimming took 4 bases from V and 5 from J, leaving 14 bases between them. CDR3 residues: CATSIGGTRETQYF. The CDR3 nucleotides read TGTGCCACCAGCATAGGGGGAACTCGGGAGACCCAGTACTTC.

The chain couples TRBV20-1 to TRBJ2-3; the match to TRBD2 covers 8 bases. Germline assignment: CDR1 DFQATT and CDR2 SNEGSKA (reference sequence). V dropped 1 base and J dropped 5; count of bases not matched to a gene: 14. The CDR3 totals 17 residues. The CDR3 DNA reads as TGCAGTGCTAGAGGTTCGGGAGGGCAAGTATTCGGAGATACGCAGTATTTT. This codes for CSARGSGGQVFGDTQYF.

The chain combines TRBV3-1 with TRBJ2-2; D unresolved. The CDR3 has 13 residues. Germline loops: CDR1 LGHDT, CDR2 YNNKEL (reference sequence). V was shortened by 8 bases and J by 2 bases, with 9 bases between the two germline ends. In DNA form, the CDR3 reads TGTGCCAGCGGTAGATTAAACACCGGGGAGCTGTTTTTT. Its translation is CASGRLNTGELFF.

This clonotype was counted only a few times. J is TRBJ2-7 and V is TRBV18, with 7 nucleotides matching TRBD1. The germline V gene encodes CDR1 KGHSH and CDR2 LQKENI. The CDR3 covers 16 residues. After removal of 3 bases from V and 0 bases from J, the junction contained 8 bases not matched to a gene. Here the CDR3 reads CASSPKEGASSYEQYF. The CDR3 DNA is TGTGCCAGCTCACCCAAAGAGGGGGCGAGCTCCTACGAGCAGTACTTC.

This chain links TRBV30 with TRBJ1-5, with 11 bases aligning to TRBD1. The CDR3 runs 13 residues. V was clipped by 8 bases and J by 7 bases; unmatched bases: 7. In germline, CDR1 is GTSNPN, CDR2 SVGIG (reference sequence). CDR3 coding DNA: TGTGCCATCGGACAGGGGGCAGGACAGCCCCAGCATTTT. Its protein product is CAIGQGAGQPQHF.

This clonotype was seen at least ten times. The genes are TRBV7-9 and TRBJ1-2; a possible D gene is TRBD1 (5 bases). The germline gives CDR1 SEHNR, CDR2 FQNEAQ (reference sequence). The CDR3 runs 15 residues. V was trimmed by 1 base and J by 0 bases, leaving 9 bases between them. In DNA form, the CDR3 reads TGTGCCAGCAGCTTAGGGCAGGGAGCTAACTATGGCTACACCTTC. Protein sequence: CASSLGQGANYGYTF. Full variable domain (remainder filled in from reference TRBV7-9 and TRBJ1-2): DTGVSQNPRHKITKRGQNVTFRCDPISEHNRLYWYRQTLGQGPEFLTYFQNEAQLEKSRLLSDRFSAERPKGSFSTLEIQRTEQGDSAMYLCASSLGQGANYGYTFGSGTRLTVV.